Listed below are T cell receptor beta chains from one sample, sequenced in a study of blood T cell repertoires in COVID-19. Produced via immunoSEQ multiplex PCR; TCRdb's table is partial and in-frame only. The data hold 200,000 to 300,000 clones, with about 85% observed a single time. The sample comprised peripheral blood. The source of these receptors is a man in his fifties or sixties who had recovered from COVID-19. CDR3s include the opening cysteine and the closing phenylalanine or tryptophan. A D gene is named only where the DNA matches it firmly. Clone size is given for some rows only: seen once, a few or many times, or a class if the clone is expanded.

v_call: TRBV7-9
j_call: TRBJ1-6
d_call: .
clone_size: .
cdr3_aa: CASSFVTKYNSPLHF
cdr3_nt: TGTGCCAGCAGCTTCGTCACTAAGTATAATTCACCCCTCCACTTT

v_call: TRBV30
j_call: TRBJ1-2
d_call: .
clone_size: .
cdr3_aa: CAWSSGGPAGRGYTF
cdr3_nt: TGTGCCTGGAGCAGTGGAGGGCCCGCTGGTAGGGGCTACACCTTC

v_call: TRBV5-1
j_call: TRBJ2-7
d_call: TRBD1
clone_size: .
cdr3_aa: CASSPLGQSYEQYF
cdr3_nt: TGCGCCAGCAGCCCGCTGGGACAGTCCTACGAGCAGTACTTC

v_call: TRBV3-1/TRBV3-2
j_call: TRBJ2-5
d_call: TRBD2
clone_size: .
cdr3_aa: CASSQAGTSGGPAQYF
cdr3_nt: TGTGCCAGCAGCCAAGCGGGGACTAGCGGGGGCCCCGCACAGTACTTC

v_call: TRBV18
j_call: TRBJ2-4
d_call: .
clone_size: .
cdr3_aa: CASSPPDRNIQYF
cdr3_nt: TGTGCCAGCTCGCCCCCAGACAGAAACATTCAGTACTTC

v_call: TRBV5-1
j_call: TRBJ2-3
d_call: .
clone_size: .
cdr3_aa: CASSYSSTDTQYF
cdr3_nt: TGCGCCAGCAGTTATTCTAGCACAGATACGCAGTATTTT

v_call: TRBV2
j_call: TRBJ1-6
d_call: .
clone_size: .
cdr3_aa: CASGAVPQPNSPLHF
cdr3_nt: TGTGCCAGTGGGGCGGTGCCACAACCTAATTCACCCCTCCACTTT

v_call: TRBV5-1
j_call: TRBJ2-1
d_call: TRBD1
clone_size: few
cdr3_aa: CASSIPTGGPEQFF
cdr3_nt: TGCGCCAGCAGTATTCCGACAGGGGGCCCCGAGCAGTTCTTC

v_call: TRBV4-2
j_call: TRBJ2-6
d_call: .
clone_size: once
cdr3_aa: CASSQNSRRGSGANVLTF
cdr3_nt: TGTGCCAGCAGCCAAAATTCGCGCCGAGGGTCTGGGGCCAACGTCCTGACTTTC

v_call: TRBV3-1/TRBV3-2
j_call: TRBJ1-2
d_call: .
clone_size: .
cdr3_aa: CASSQDLTEIYGYTF
cdr3_nt: TGTGCCAGCAGCCAAGATCTGACGGAGATCTATGGCTACACCTTC

v_call: TRBV5-1
j_call: TRBJ1-4
d_call: TRBD1
clone_size: .
cdr3_aa: CASSGTGGIGKLFF
cdr3_nt: TGCGCCAGCAGCGGGACAGGGGGAATTGGAAAACTGTTTTTT

v_call: TRBV5-1
j_call: TRBJ2-2
d_call: .
clone_size: few
cdr3_aa: CASRFNRVQGGELFF
cdr3_nt: TGCGCCAGCAGATTTAACAGGGTTCAAGGCGGGGAGCTGTTTTTT

v_call: TRBV4-1
j_call: TRBJ2-3
d_call: TRBD1
clone_size: .
cdr3_aa: CASRDRETDTQYF
cdr3_nt: TGCGCCAGCAGAGACAGGGAGACAGATACGCAGTATTTT